Listed below are T cell receptor beta chains from one sample, sequenced in a study of T cell responses to AZD1222 COVID-19 vaccine. Method: immunoSEQ multiplex PCR; TCRdb's copy keeps in-frame clones and lacks some. Among around 150,000 clones listed, approximately 92% were seen once. Sequenced material: peripheral blood, taken 28 days after the second AZD1222 dose. All receptors come from an adult who received the AZD1222 COVID-19 vaccine. The CDR3 runs from the conserved cysteine through the conserved F or W. The D gene is left open where the match is weak. Not every row has a clone size; where given, it reads once, few, many or a size class.

-	TRBD2	TRBV3-1/TRBV3-2	TRBJ2-3	CASSNGLAGVTDTQYF	TGTGCCAGCAGCAACGGACTAGCGGGAGTTACAGATACGCAGTATTTT
-	TRBD2	TRBV11-2	TRBJ2-1	CASSRTGGLGNEQFF	TGTGCCAGCAGCCGCACGGGAGGGCTGGGCAATGAGCAGTTCTTC
-	-	TRBV27	TRBJ1-2	CASSPATLSPYGYTF	TGTGCCAGCAGCCCCGCGACCTTATCGCCCTATGGCTACACCTTC
few	-	TRBV24-1	TRBJ1-2	CATSDPAGNYGYTF	TGTGCCACCAGTGATCCCGCCGGGAACTATGGCTACACCTTC
-	-	TRBV7-3	TRBJ1-5	CASSLTPGVAQHF	TGTGCCAGCAGCTTAACCCCAGGGGTGGCCCAGCATTTT
-	-	TRBV27	TRBJ1-2	CASSPYGGGYTF	TGTGCCAGCAGTCCCTATGGGGGTGGCTACACCTTC
-	TRBD1	TRBV15	TRBJ1-6	CATSRDPDRGTSPLHF	TGTGCCACCAGCAGAGATCCGGACAGGGGAACTTCACCCCTCCACTTT
-	-	TRBV7-3	TRBJ2-3	CASSLVTDSTDTQYF	TGTGCCAGCAGCTTAGTGACCGATAGCACAGATACGCAGTATTTT
-	TRBD2	TRBV24-1	TRBJ2-3	CATSDPPSAGYTDTQYF	TGTGCCACCAGTGATCCACCCTCAGCGGGGTACACAGATACGCAGTATTTT
-	-	TRBV27	TRBJ1-1	CASSLNSNAMNTEAFF	TGTGCCAGCAGTTTGAACAGTAACGCGATGAACACTGAAGCTTTCTTT
-	-	TRBV7-2	TRBJ1-2	CASSSGDRILNYGYTF	TGTGCCAGCAGCTCGGGAGACAGAATTCTTAACTATGGCTACACCTTC
-	TRBD1	TRBV29-1	TRBJ2-3	CSVGTGRTDTQYF	TGCAGCGTCGGGACAGGGAGGACAGATACGCAGTATTTT
-	-	TRBV20-1	TRBJ2-1	CSARNGNEQFF	TGCAGTGCTAGGAATGGGAATGAGCAGTTCTTC
-	-	TRBV7-2	TRBJ1-4	CASSLEGGAELFF	TGTGCCAGCAGCTTAGAGGGGGGGGCGGAACTGTTTTTT
-	TRBD1	TRBV24-1	TRBJ1-2	CATAHRGNYGYTF	TGTGCCACCGCCCACAGGGGGAACTATGGCTACACCTTC
-	-	TRBV28	TRBJ1-1	CASTIIGQEAFF	TGTGCCAGCACCATCATTGGACAGGAAGCTTTCTTT
-	-	TRBV6-2/TRBV6-3	TRBJ2-2	CASSYGSLDTGELFF	TGTGCCAGCAGTTATGGATCCTTGGACACCGGGGAGCTGTTTTTT
-	-	TRBV19	TRBJ1-5	CASRRQPYSNQPQHF	TGTGCCAGTAGGCGGCAGCCGTATAGCAATCAGCCCCAGCATTTT
-	-	TRBV24-1	TRBJ2-1	CATSDSNRARQFF	TGTGCCACCAGTGACTCAAATCGCGCGAGGCAGTTCTTC
-	TRBD1	TRBV10-3	TRBJ2-7	CAISESQGSYEQYF	TGTGCCATCAGTGAGTCACAGGGGTCCTACGAGCAGTACTTC
-	TRBD1	TRBV2	TRBJ1-6	CAGPTGTVQSPLHF	TGTGCCGGGCCGACAGGGACGGTACAATCACCCCTCCACTTT
-	TRBD1	TRBV11-2	TRBJ2-7	CASRLLGGRTGGRYEQYF	TGTGCCAGCAGACTCCTCGGGGGGAGGACAGGGGGCAGGTACGAGCAGTACTTC